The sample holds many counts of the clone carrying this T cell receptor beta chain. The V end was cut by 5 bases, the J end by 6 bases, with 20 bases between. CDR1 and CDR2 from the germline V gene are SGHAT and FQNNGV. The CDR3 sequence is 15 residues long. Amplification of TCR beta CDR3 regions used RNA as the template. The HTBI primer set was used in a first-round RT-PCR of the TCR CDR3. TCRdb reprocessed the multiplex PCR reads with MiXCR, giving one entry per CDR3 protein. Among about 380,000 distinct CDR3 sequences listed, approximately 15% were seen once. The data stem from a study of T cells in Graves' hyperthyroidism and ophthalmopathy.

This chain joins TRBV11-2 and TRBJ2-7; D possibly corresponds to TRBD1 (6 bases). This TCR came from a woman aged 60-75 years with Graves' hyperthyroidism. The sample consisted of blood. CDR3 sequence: CASSPRRTVTTEQYF. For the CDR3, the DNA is TGTGCCAGCAGCCCCCGAAGGACAGTTACCACCGAGCAGTACTTC.